These T cell receptor beta chains were read from a single sample in a study of blood T cell repertoires in COVID-19. TCRdb keeps only in-frame clones here, not all; method: immunoSEQ multiplex PCR. The data hold hundreds of thousands of clones, with around 91% observed a single time. The sample comprised PBMCs or T cells enriched from blood (not recorded which). The source of these receptors is a man under 40 who had recovered from COVID-19. Both conserved end residues are part of each CDR3. The D gene is left open where the match is weak. Rows may omit the clone size; those that give it use once, few, many or a size class.

V	J	size	D	CDR3
TRBV28	TRBJ1-1	-	-	CATNSRGIVDTEAFF
TRBV28	TRBJ2-3	once	-	CASSTIEEVPYTQYF
TRBV9	TRBJ1-1	-	TRBD1	CASSAQQGVAEAFF
TRBV11-2	TRBJ2-2	-	TRBD2	CASSYALAGGPGELFF
TRBV5-6	TRBJ2-7	-	TRBD1	CASNYLGASGQGAYEQYF
TRBV5-4	TRBJ2-7	-	TRBD1	CASSFGTGVEQYF
TRBV6-6	TRBJ2-7	-	TRBD2	CASSRLAGEQYF
TRBV11-3	TRBJ2-2	-	-	CASSLGVEATGELFF
TRBV7-3	TRBJ1-6	-	-	CASSLLGGAASPLHF
TRBV5-1	TRBJ2-7	-	-	CASSSLNPGTSDGQYF
TRBV3-1/TRBV3-2	TRBJ2-7	-	-	CASSRTRVYEQYF
TRBV12-3/TRBV12-4	TRBJ1-1	-	-	CASRQNTEAFF
TRBV2	TRBJ2-1	once	-	CASSGDFNEQFF
TRBV5-1	TRBJ2-3	-	-	CAADQWREYICGTDTQYF
TRBV13	TRBJ1-3	-	-	CASSSRDIGNTIYF
TRBV6-5	TRBJ1-1	once	-	CASSGRGMNTEAFF
TRBV19	TRBJ1-5	few	TRBD1	CASRTPPGQGYQPQHF
TRBV5-1	TRBJ2-6	-	TRBD1	CASSPLGQGAGANVLTF